The 23 T cell receptor beta chains in this list originate from one sample, sequenced in a study of vaccination and CD4 T cells after COVID-19. No antigens are known for them. Documented treatment: roughly 10-day PBMC culture with coronavirus spike peptide pools or control peptides (ViraFEST assay). With the Oncomine TCR Beta short-read assay, DNA from cultured CD4+ T cells was sequenced. TCRdb passed the PCR reads through MiXCR, listing each CDR3 protein once. Seen here are about 6,600 distinct CDR3 sequences, approximately 21% observed once, and the top ten hold roughly a quarter. Here the sequenced sample was CD4+ T cells from blood, cultured in vitro, taken after SARS-CoV-2 vaccination. The source is a human donor who had recovered from COVID-19.

By share, this clonotype ranks as medium-sized. This chain connects TRBV27 to TRBJ2-7; D is uncertain. CDR3 length: 12 residues. The germline V and J ends were trimmed by 6 bases and 2 bases, with 8 bases remaining between them. The germline CDR1 and CDR2 sequences are MNHEY and SMNVEV (reference sequence). For the CDR3, the DNA is TGTGCCAGCAGGGTCGGAACCTACGAGCAGTACTTC. It is translated as CASRVGTYEQYF.

The chain links TRBV20-1 to TRBJ2-3; TRBD2 aligns across 8 bases. The CDR3 consists of 17 residues. Germline loops: CDR1 DFQATT, CDR2 SNEGSKA (reference sequence). J lost 0 bases, V lost 0 bases, and 8 bases had no gene match. The CDR3 sequence: CSARDHKSGRSTDTQYF. CDR3 DNA: TGCAGTGCTAGAGATCATAAAAGCGGGAGAAGCACAGATACGCAGTATTTT.

This chain connects TRBV28 to TRBJ2-2; 8 bases match TRBD2. Germline V gene lookup returns CDR1 MDHEN and CDR2 SYDVKM. This CDR3 spans 17 amino acids. The junction had 15 bases not matched to a gene; V was cut back by 7 bases and J by 5 bases. The CDR3 sequence is CASTDRRAGVGTGELFF. As DNA, the CDR3 is TGTGCCAGCACCGATCGTCGAGCGGGAGTAGGGACCGGGGAGCTGTTTTTT.

This clonotype was counted between two and nine times. The chain combines TRBV5-4 with TRBJ2-7; 10 positions agree with TRBD1. This CDR3 is 15 amino acids long. Germline V gives CDR1 SGHNT, CDR2 YYREEE (reference sequence). The V gene end was trimmed by 5 bases and the J gene end by 2 bases; junction bases not matched to a gene: 7. The CDR3 DNA reads TGTGCCAGCAGTCTTTCCGGGACAGGGGCCTACGAGCAGTACTTC. Translated: CASSLSGTGAYEQYF.

This clonotype occurred a few times. The chain carries TRBV27 and TRBJ2-1; TRBD1 matches at 7 bases. This CDR3 has 15 residues. CDR1 is MNHEY, CDR2 SMNVEV, per germline (reference sequence). J gave up 9 bases and V 5 bases, and 13 bases lay outside the gene matches. The CDR3 protein is CASSPLGRQGPEQFF. The CDR3 DNA is TGTGCCAGCAGTCCCTTGGGGCGACAGGGCCCTGAGCAGTTCTTC.

This chain connects TRBV19 to TRBJ1-6, with TRBD1 matching over 7 bases. With 3 bases clipped from V and 8 bases from J, the junction kept 10 bases outside the gene matches. The CDR3 spans 16 residues. Germline CDR1 LNHDA, CDR2 SQIVND (reference sequence). CDR3 residues: CASSIVATGWDSPLHF. The CDR3 region has the DNA TGTGCCAGTAGTATCGTCGCGACAGGGTGGGATTCACCCCTCCACTTT.

This clonotype qualifies as medium-sized (0.01 to 0.1%). CDR3: CASSLGGPQHF. In DNA form, the CDR3 reads TGTGCCAGCAGCTTAGGAGGGCCCCAGCATTTT. This chain uses TRBV7-9 with TRBJ1-5; the D is unclear. Germline V gene lookup returns CDR1 SEHNR and CDR2 FQNEAQ (reference sequence). The ends were cut back, 1 base at V and 9 bases at J, with 4 bases in the middle. CDR3 length: 11 residues.

The V gene is TRBV24-1, the J gene TRBJ2-7; 9 bases are a match to TRBD1. The J segment lost 5 bases and the V segment lost 3 bases, leaving 10 bases of the junction unmatched. The germline V gene encodes CDR1 KGHDR and CDR2 SFDVKD. This CDR3 region has 16 residues. DNA of the CDR3: TGTGCCACCAGTGATCCGGGACAGGGCGGTCGAGACGAGCAGTACTTC. Its protein is CATSDPGQGGRDEQYF.

This clonotype was observed a few times. The V gene is TRBV10-1, the J gene TRBJ2-5, with D perhaps matching TRBD2 (6 bases). This CDR3 contains 14 residues. Germline V gives CDR1 WNHNN, CDR2 SYGVQD (reference sequence). Trimming shortened V by 4 bases and J by 5 bases, and 14 bases separated the two germline ends. CDR3 coding DNA: TGCGCCAGCAGTGGAAGGGTCCGGGGGGAGACCCAGTACTTC. This translates into CASSGRVRGETQYF.

This clonotype counts as medium-sized. This sequence joins TRBV7-2 and TRBJ1-2, with 8 bases fitting TRBD1. Germline CDR1 SGHTA, CDR2 FQGNSA. The CDR3 runs 13 residues. The junction had 3 bases not matched to a gene; V was cut back by 5 bases and J by 4 bases. The CDR3 DNA reads as TGTGCCAGCAGCCCTGGACAGGGCTATGGCTACACCTTC. It codes for CASSPGQGYGYTF.

This clonotype ranks as medium-sized. The chain joins TRBV20-1 to TRBJ2-3; 11 bases are a match to TRBD2. The CDR3 sequence is 15 residues long. Germline CDR1 and CDR2: DFQATT and SNEGSKA (reference sequence). The trim removed 3 bases at V and 6 bases at J, leaving 8 bases unmatched. The CDR3 coding sequence is TGCAGTGCTAGTCAGGTAGCGGGAGGGACGGATACGCAGTATTTT. It translates to CSASQVAGGTDTQYF.

This clonotype was detected only a few times. The chain employs TRBV6-5 and TRBJ2-7; D not resolved. Germline assignment: CDR1 MNHEY and CDR2 SVGAGI. The V gene lost 0 bases and the J gene lost 5 bases, with 14 bases spanning the gap. The CDR3 extends over 15 amino acids. CDR3 region: CASSYSQPQINEQYF. As DNA, the CDR3 is TGTGCCAGCAGTTACTCCCAACCCCAAATAAACGAGCAGTACTTC.

This clonotype is deemed medium-sized. The rearrangement uses TRBV7-8 and TRBJ2-7, with D hard to call. Germline V gene lookup returns CDR1 SGHVS and CDR2 FQNEAQ. The CDR3 consists of 14 residues. V was pared by 1 base and J by 7 bases, with 14 bases between. CDR3 residues: CASSLEDPRREQYF. The CDR3 nucleotides read TGTGCCAGCAGCTTAGAGGACCCCAGAAGGGAGCAGTACTTC.

V and J are TRBV27 and TRBJ2-6, with 12 bases matching TRBD2. Germline lookup yields CDR1 MNHEY and CDR2 SMNVEV (reference sequence). The CDR3 length is 19 residues. V dropped 5 bases and J dropped 4; count of bases not matched to a gene: 12. The CDR3 sequence is CASSPRTSGVRVGANVLTF. DNA of the CDR3: TGTGCCAGCAGTCCTCGGACTAGCGGGGTTCGGGTCGGGGCCAACGTCCTGACTTTC.

The chain links TRBV27 to TRBJ1-5, with 7 bases that match TRBD1. The germline V gene has CDR1 MNHEY and CDR2 SMNVEV (reference sequence). The V and J ends lost 7 bases and 5 bases, in that order; junction bases with no gene match: 2. There are 12 residues in the CDR3. This CDR3 is CASKTGDQPQHF. In DNA, the CDR3 is TGTGCCAGCAAAACAGGGGATCAGCCCCAGCATTTT.

Regarding this clonotype: A single base separates this from a much larger clone, so it may be a read error. The chain uses TRBV28 and TRBJ1-2; D might be TRBD1 (6 bases). The CDR3 has 13 amino acids. Germline loops: CDR1 MDHEN, CDR2 SYDVKM. The CDR3 DNA is TGTGTCAGCAGAAGGGGGGGTGGCTATGGCTACACCTTC. It translates to CVSRRGGGYGYTF.

The gene calls are TRBV5-4 and TRBJ2-7, with D possibly TRBD1 on 5 matching bases. The germline gives CDR1 SGHNT, CDR2 YYREEE (reference sequence). This CDR3 is built from 13 residues. Trimming stripped 2 bases from V and 3 bases from J, with 9 bases between. DNA for the CDR3: TGTGCCAGCAGCTTAGGACAAAACTACGAGCAGTACTTC. Its protein is CASSLGQNYEQYF.

The J gene is TRBJ2-5, the V gene TRBV6-2 or TRBV6-3; perhaps D is TRBD1 or TRBD2 (5 bases each). V was trimmed by 6 bases and J by 2 bases, leaving 10 bases between them. Per germline, CDR1 MNHEY and CDR2 SVGEGT. The CDR3 has 13 residues. The CDR3 sequence is CASSRDGQETQYF. The CDR3 region has the DNA TGTGCCAGCAGCAGGGACGGGCAAGAGACCCAGTACTTC.

This clonotype was picked up a small number of times. The chain couples TRBV6-1 to TRBJ2-1, with 13 bases that match TRBD2. From germline, CDR1 is MNHNS and CDR2 SASEGT. This CDR3 region has 15 residues. J gave up 4 bases and V 6 bases, and 3 bases lay outside the gene matches. This chain's CDR3 is CASRKGLAGYNEQFF. The CDR3, as DNA: TGTGCCAGCAGAAAGGGACTAGCGGGATACAATGAGCAGTTCTTC.

The rearrangement joins TRBV7-6 to TRBJ2-1; 10 positions agree with TRBD1. The junction had 13 bases not matched to a gene; V was cut back by 2 bases and J by 3 bases. CDR1 and CDR2 (germline): SGHVS, FNYEAQ. This CDR3 is built from 19 residues. The CDR3 DNA follows: TGTGCCAGCAGCTTAAAGGGACAGGGGATAGCGGGAATCTACAATGAGCAGTTCTTC. It specifies CASSLKGQGIAGIYNEQFF. Based on the CDR3 plus reference TRBV7-6 and TRBJ2-1, the full variable domain is GAGVSQSPRYKVTKRGQDVALRCDPISGHVSLYWYRQALGQGPEFLTYFNYEAQQDKSGLPNDRFSAERPEGSISTLTIQRTEQRDSAMYRCASSLKGQGIAGIYNEQFFGPGTRLTVL.

The gene calls are TRBV6-5 and TRBJ1-2, with D perhaps TRBD1 (5 bases). The CDR3 consists of 15 residues. With 4 bases removed from V and 2 bases from J, the gap between germline ends came to 14 bases. Germline V lookup: CDR1 MNHEY, CDR2 SVGAGI. The CDR3 DNA follows: TGTGCCAGCAGTTTTCTTCCTGGGGGAAACTATGGCTACACCTTC. Translation: CASSFLPGGNYGYTF.

This clonotype has more than one count but fewer than ten. The CDR3 DNA follows: TGTGCCAGCACCCAAAGCGGGGGGTCGCTCTATGGCTACACCTTC. Its translation: CASTQSGGSLYGYTF. The rearrangement links TRBV6-1 to TRBJ1-2; perhaps TRBD1 as D (5 bases). CDR1 and CDR2 from the germline V gene are MNHNS and SASEGT. The CDR3 has 15 residues. Trimming removed 7 bases at V and 4 bases at J, with 19 bases between.

This clonotype is medium-sized within its sample. The chain is built from TRBV24-1 and TRBJ2-7; D ambiguous. The germline V gene has CDR1 KGHDR and CDR2 SFDVKD. CDR3 length: 13 amino acids. V shed 4 bases and J shed 4 bases, with 10 bases lying between them. CDR3 coding DNA: TGTGCCACCAGTGACCCACGGAAATACGAGCAGTACTTC. Its protein product is CATSDPRKYEQYF.